Each of the 28 T cell receptor beta chains below was sequenced from the same sample in a study of spatial heterogeneity in lung cancer. Using its own MiXCR run on the 5' RACE reads, TCRdb lists one record per CDR3 protein. This sample has some 120,000 distinct CDR3 sequences, with more than 10% found just once. Documented time point: blood at routine non-recurrence follow-up after resection. In each case, whole RNA from tumor, nontumor lung or frozen PBMC was sequenced unsorted. The specimen was PBMCs, collected at follow-up. The receptors shown here come from a male donor with early-stage non-small cell lung cancer.

The sample holds a few counts of this clonotype. The V gene is TRBV4-1, the J gene TRBJ2-2; possibly TRBD2 for D (6 bases). The CDR3 has 12 residues. Germline V CDR1 and CDR2: MGHRA, YSYEKL. V shed 7 bases and J shed 6 bases, with 9 bases lying between them. The chain's CDR3 is CASKEGPGELFF. CDR3 sequence (DNA): TGCGCCAGCAAGGAGGGCCCCGGGGAGCTGTTTTTT.

CDR3 DNA sequence: TGTGCCAGCAGCCAAGGGGGGAGCTCCTACAATGAGCAGTTCTTC. The encoded protein is CASSQGGSSYNEQFF. This sequence joins TRBV14 and TRBJ2-1; D may match TRBD1 or TRBD2 (5 bases each). Germline CDR1 SGHDN, CDR2 FVKESK. The length of the CDR3 is 15 residues. Trimming removed 1 base from V and 0 bases from J, with 7 bases in between.

V and J are TRBV10-2 and TRBJ2-7, with D possibly TRBD1 on 5 matching bases. Per the germline V gene, CDR1 is WSHSY and CDR2 is SAAADI. V dropped 3 bases and J dropped 9 bases, with 9 bases sitting between them. This CDR3 region has 11 residues. The CDR3 coding sequence is TGCGCCAGCAGTGAAGGACACGGGCAGTACTTC. Translated: CASSEGHGQYF.

This clonotype has more than one count but fewer than ten. The chain links TRBV28 to TRBJ2-5; 7 bases match TRBD1. The CDR3 covers 15 residues. The V gene's germline CDR1 is MDHEN and CDR2 SYDVKM. The J segment lost 5 bases and the V segment lost 3 bases, leaving 9 bases of the junction unmatched. The CDR3 loop is CASSLRQGPHETQYF. As DNA, the CDR3 is TGTGCCAGCAGTTTGCGACAGGGCCCCCATGAGACCCAGTACTTC. Supplemented by reference TRBV28 and TRBJ2-5, the full variable domain reads DVKVTQSSRYLVKRTGEKVFLECVQDMDHENMFWYRQDPGLGLRLIYFSYDVKMKEKGDIPEGYSVSREKKERFSLILESASTNQTSMYLCASSLRQGPHETQYFGPGTRLLVL.

This clonotype showed up just a few times. The chain is built from TRBV2 and TRBJ2-2; 9 bases align to TRBD1. The junction had 6 bases not matched to a gene; V was cut back by 5 bases and J by 2 bases. The CDR3 has 16 residues. The germline gives CDR1 SNHLY, CDR2 FYNNEI. This CDR3 is CASSQDRGINTGELFF. The CDR3 coding sequence is TGTGCCAGCAGTCAGGACAGGGGTATTAACACCGGGGAGCTGTTTTTT.

This clonotype occurred a few times. The chain recombines TRBV18 with TRBJ2-7, with D maybe TRBD2 (6 bases). CDR1 and CDR2 from the germline V gene are KGHSH and LQKENI. This CDR3 is built from 16 residues. The germline V and J ends were trimmed by 0 bases and 1 base, with 13 bases remaining between them. The CDR3 loop is CASSPPLGTESYEQYF. In DNA form, the CDR3 reads TGTGCCAGCTCACCACCGCTTGGGACTGAGTCCTACGAGCAGTACTTC.

This clonotype occurred many times. The rearrangement joins TRBV7-2 to TRBJ2-2, with D uncertain. The ends were cut back, 0 bases at V and 6 bases at J, with 14 bases in the middle. The germline CDR1 and CDR2 sequences are SGHTA and FQGNSA. The CDR3 contains 16 residues. CDR3 coding DNA: TGTGCCAGCAGCTTAGCCCCCCTCGGTGGCTCCGGGGAGCTGTTTTTT. This sequence encodes CASSLAPLGGSGELFF.

This clonotype was picked up many times. The chain links TRBV27 to TRBJ2-5; D not resolved. The CDR3 has 14 residues. V lost 3 bases, J lost 5 bases, and 13 bases lay in between. The germline V gene encodes CDR1 MNHEY and CDR2 SMNVEV (reference sequence). DNA of the CDR3: TGTGCCAGCAGTTTTGGAGTCGCCGGCGAGACCCAGTACTTC. It codes for CASSFGVAGETQYF.

J is TRBJ2-5 and V is TRBV30; the match to TRBD1 covers 8 bases. V lost 5 bases to trimming and J lost 5 bases; unmatched junction nucleotides: 13. CDR1 and CDR2 (germline): GTSNPN, SVGIG (reference sequence). This CDR3 region has 15 residues. The CDR3 DNA follows: TGTGCCTGGGCGCGCCAGGGGGCTCGGGGCGAGACCCAGTACTTC. This translates into CAWARQGARGETQYF.

This clonotype was detected ten times or more. V is TRBV10-3 and J is TRBJ1-5; D call uncertain. Trimming pared 4 bases from V and 1 base from J, leaving 5 bases between. Germline CDR1 reads ENHRY; CDR2 reads SYGVKD. CDR3 length: 13 amino acids. The CDR3 loop reads CAISASSNQPQHF. The CDR3 DNA sequence: TGTGCCATCAGTGCCTCGAGCAATCAGCCCCAGCATTTT.

The J gene is TRBJ2-2, the V gene TRBV5-1; a possible D gene is TRBD1 (6 bases). The V and J ends lost 0 bases and 1 base respectively, with 13 bases between them. The CDR3 covers 17 residues. Germline V gene lookup returns CDR1 SGHRS and CDR2 YFSETQ. The CDR3 protein is CASSLALGRGNTGELFF. The CDR3, as DNA: TGCGCCAGCAGCTTGGCCCTGGGCAGGGGGAACACCGGGGAGCTGTTTTTT.

The chain has TRBV5-1 and TRBJ1-2; D might be TRBD1 (6 bases). CDR1 and CDR2 (germline): SGHRS, YFSETQ. Trimming stripped 4 bases from V and 1 base from J, with 11 bases between. The CDR3 contains 14 residues. In nucleotides, the CDR3 is TGCGCCAGCAGCCGGGACACGGTTAACTATGGCTACACCTTC. This translates into CASSRDTVNYGYTF.

In this sample, this clonotype turned up a few times. V gene TRBV2 combines with J gene TRBJ2-4, with D possibly being TRBD2 (6 bases). CDR1 is SNHLY and CDR2 is FYNNEI in the germline V gene. V was cut by 6 bases and J by 5 bases, with 14 bases left in between. The CDR3 length is 14 residues. DNA for the CDR3: TGTGCCAGCAGGACCCTGGAGGGCCAAAACATTCAGTACTTC. Amino acids: CASRTLEGQNIQYF.

This clonotype was recorded a few times. This rearrangement joins TRBV5-5 to TRBJ2-7; the D is unclear. This CDR3 contains 14 residues. Germline lookup yields CDR1 SGHKS and CDR2 YYEKEE (reference sequence). The V end lost 4 bases, the J end lost 0 bases, and 11 bases lay between the germline ends. CDR3 sequence: CASSEVGSSYEQYF. The CDR3 nucleotides are TGTGCCAGCAGCGAGGTCGGCAGCTCCTACGAGCAGTACTTC.

The table lists this clonotype with a count of one. V gene TRBV7-2 combines with J gene TRBJ2-2, with D possibly matching TRBD1 (6 bases). CDR1 SGHTA and CDR2 FQGNSA come from the germline V gene. Trimming pared 4 bases from V and 10 bases from J, leaving 13 bases between. The CDR3 contains 13 residues. This CDR3 reads CASSSDRRLELFF. CDR3 DNA sequence: TGTGCCAGCAGCTCCGACAGGAGGCTGGAGCTGTTTTTT. Using reference TRBV7-2 and TRBJ2-2 for the parts outside the CDR3, the full variable domain is GAGVSQSPSNKVTEKGKDVELRCDPISGHTALYWYRQSLGQGLEFLIYFQGNSAPDKSGLPSDRFSAERTGGSVSTLTIQRTQQEDSAVYLCASSSDRRLELFFGEGSRLTVL.

This clonotype showed up many times. The V gene is TRBV4-3, the J gene TRBJ2-2; D is unclear. Germline V gives CDR1 LGHNA, CDR2 YSLEER. This CDR3 is 13 amino acids long. Deletions cut 1 base from V and 7 bases from J, with 7 bases between. For the CDR3, the DNA is TGCGCCAGCAGCCAAGTCGGGTTCGGGGAGCTGTTTTTT. Residues: CASSQVGFGELFF.

This clonotype showed up many times. This chain connects TRBV20-1 to TRBJ2-7, with D uncertain. Per germline, CDR1 DFQATT and CDR2 SNEGSKA (reference sequence). The CDR3 extends over 16 amino acids. Trimming removed 1 base at V and 3 bases at J, with 19 bases between. DNA for the CDR3: TGCAGTGCTAGAGGAGGATCCCCGACGAGTCGCTACGAGCAGTACTTC. The encoded protein is CSARGGSPTSRYEQYF.

This clonotype was counted at least ten times. The chain employs TRBV5-5 and TRBJ2-1; possible D gene TRBD2, 6 bases. CDR1 is SGHKS and CDR2 is YYEKEE in the germline V gene (reference sequence). The CDR3 length is 15 residues. Trimming took 3 bases from V and 2 from J, leaving 12 bases between them. The CDR3 loop is CASSSLGGAYNEQFF. The DNA for the CDR3 is TGTGCCAGCAGCTCCCTGGGGGGAGCCTACAATGAGCAGTTCTTC.

This clonotype occurred many times. The rearrangement uses TRBV20-1 and TRBJ2-3; 9 bases line up with TRBD2. This CDR3 is 15 amino acids long. In germline, CDR1 is DFQATT, CDR2 SNEGSKA (reference sequence). Unmatched junction bases numbered 6, after V lost 3 bases and J lost 2 bases. Written as DNA, the CDR3 is TGCAGTGCTAGCGCGGGGGGGCGATTCACAGATACGCAGTATTTT. This sequence encodes CSASAGGRFTDTQYF.

Only a few counts were recorded for this clonotype. The chain joins TRBV6-2 or TRBV6-3 to TRBJ2-7, with 13 bases that match TRBD2. CDR3 size: 18 residues. The junction had 11 bases not matched to a gene; V was cut back by 6 bases and J by 0 bases. Germline V CDR1 and CDR2: MNHEY, SVGEGT. This CDR3 reads CASSPTSGGSRRSYEQYF. In DNA, the CDR3 is TGTGCCAGCAGCCCGACTAGCGGGGGGTCCCGTCGCTCCTACGAGCAGTACTTC.

The genes are TRBV7-9 and TRBJ2-1, with 8 bases identical to TRBD2. CDR1 SEHNR and CDR2 FQNEAQ come from the germline V gene (reference sequence). The CDR3 is 14 amino acids. After removal of 8 bases from V and 2 bases from J, the junction contained 5 bases not matched to a gene. CDR3 coding DNA: TGTGCCAGCGCCCGGGGGGGTACCTACAATGAGCAGTTCTTC. Its protein is CASARGGTYNEQFF.

V and J are TRBV12-3 or TRBV12-4 and TRBJ1-5; no clear D. V was trimmed by 4 bases and J by 0 bases, leaving 7 bases between them. CDR3 size: 14 residues. CDR3 nucleotide sequence: TGTGCCAGCAGTTCCTCCGTTAGCAATCAGCCCCAGCATTTT. Its translation: CASSSSVSNQPQHF.

This sequence joins TRBV7-2 and TRBJ1-5; D gene ambiguous. The V and J ends lost 1 base and 4 bases respectively, with 11 bases between them. CDR1 is SGHTA and CDR2 is FQGNSA in the germline V gene. This CDR3 is built from 15 residues. The CDR3 region is CASSLGGPTNQPQHF. The CDR3 DNA reads TGTGCCAGCAGCTTAGGGGGTCCTACTAATCAGCCCCAGCATTTT.

This clonotype occurred many times. The J gene is TRBJ2-7, the V gene TRBV20-1, with D possibly matching TRBD2 (5 bases). The V gene's germline CDR1 is DFQATT and CDR2 SNEGSKA (reference sequence). This CDR3 comprises 10 residues. The CDR3, as DNA: TGCAGCCCAGGAGGCTACGAGCAGTACTTC. It codes for CSPGGYEQYF.

This clonotype has a count of ten or more. This sequence joins TRBV5-1 and TRBJ2-3; weak D call: TRBD2 (7 bases). The CDR3 sequence is 14 residues long. V lost 1 base and J lost 6, with 12 bases in between. Germline V gene sequence: CDR1 SGHRS, CDR2 YFSETQ. This CDR3 reads CASSLRGAQDTQYF. The DNA for the CDR3 is TGCGCCAGCAGCTTGCGGGGGGCGCAGGATACGCAGTATTTT.

This clonotype is labeled as medium-sized (0.01 to 0.1%). The chain is built from TRBV20-1 and TRBJ1-1; D is undetermined. This CDR3 has 10 residues. In germline, CDR1 is DFQATT, CDR2 SNEGSKA (reference sequence). V lost 3 bases to trimming and J lost 7 bases, with 6 bases between them. CDR3 sequence (DNA): TGCAGTGCTAGGAGGGATGAAGCTTTCTTT. Its translation is CSARRDEAFF.

The chain has TRBV4-1 and TRBJ2-1, with 8 bases matching TRBD1. CDR1 is MGHRA and CDR2 is YSYEKL in the germline V gene. Losses at the gene ends were 0 bases for V and 9 bases for J; bases not matched to a gene: 10. The CDR3 spans 16 residues. As DNA, the CDR3 is TGCGCCAGCAGCCAAGATCCCAGGGGGCATTGGCCTGAGCAGTTCTTC. It is translated as CASSQDPRGHWPEQFF.

V is TRBV9 and J is TRBJ1-1, with D uncertain. CDR3 size: 16 residues. V was cut by 0 bases and J by 1 base, with 13 bases left in between. Germline values: CDR1 SGDLS, CDR2 YYNGEE. The CDR3 reads CASSVAVHRENTEAFF. CDR3 bases: TGTGCCAGCAGCGTAGCTGTTCACCGGGAGAACACTGAAGCTTTCTTT.